The subject of this entry is one TCR beta chain. The data were obtained in a study of cytomegalovirus exposure and HLA in healthy donors. With 60 Vbeta and 13 Jbeta primers, the PCR was carried out. Profiled with immunoSEQ multiplex PCR; TCRdb holds only in-frame clones, not every one. The data contain 65,000 to 90,000 clones, around 84% of them singletons. V was clipped by 2 bases and J by 2 bases, with 7 bases between them. Germline lookup yields CDR1 SGDLS and CDR2 YYNGEE. The CDR3 length is 13 residues. The chain combines TRBV9 with TRBJ2-5; no firm D call. The source is a woman in her thirties or forties in good health and CMV-seropositive. Sequences were obtained from PBMCs. The CDR3 spells CASSVQNQETQYF. The CDR3 DNA sequence: TGTGCCAGCAGCGTTCAGAATCAAGAGACCCAGTACTTC.